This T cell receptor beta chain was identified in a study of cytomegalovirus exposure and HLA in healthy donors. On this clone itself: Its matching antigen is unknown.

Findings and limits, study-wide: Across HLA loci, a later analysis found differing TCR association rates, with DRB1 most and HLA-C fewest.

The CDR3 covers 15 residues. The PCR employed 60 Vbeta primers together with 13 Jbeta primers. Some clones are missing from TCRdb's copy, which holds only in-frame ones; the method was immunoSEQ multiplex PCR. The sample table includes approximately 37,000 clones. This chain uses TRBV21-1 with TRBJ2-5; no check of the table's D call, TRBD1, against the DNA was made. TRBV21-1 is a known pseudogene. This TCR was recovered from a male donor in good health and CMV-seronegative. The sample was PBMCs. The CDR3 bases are TGTGCCAGCCCCTGGGGACAGGGGGAGAAAGAGACCCAGTACTTC. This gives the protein CASPWGQGEKETQYF.